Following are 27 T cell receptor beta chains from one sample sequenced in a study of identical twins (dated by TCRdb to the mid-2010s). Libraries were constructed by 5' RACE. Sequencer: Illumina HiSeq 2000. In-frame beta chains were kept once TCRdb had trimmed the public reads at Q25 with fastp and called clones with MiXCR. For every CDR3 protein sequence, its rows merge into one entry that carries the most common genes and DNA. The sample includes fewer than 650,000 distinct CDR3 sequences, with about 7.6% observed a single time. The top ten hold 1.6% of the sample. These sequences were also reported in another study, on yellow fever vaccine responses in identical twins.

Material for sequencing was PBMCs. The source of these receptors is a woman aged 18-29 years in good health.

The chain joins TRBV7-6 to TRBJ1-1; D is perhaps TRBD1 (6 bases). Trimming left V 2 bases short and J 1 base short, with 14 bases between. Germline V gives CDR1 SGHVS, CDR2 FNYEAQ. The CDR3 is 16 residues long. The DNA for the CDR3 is TGTGCCAGCAGCTTAATGTTGGGGGGCTCGAACACTGAAGCTTTCTTT. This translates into CASSLMLGGSNTEAFF.

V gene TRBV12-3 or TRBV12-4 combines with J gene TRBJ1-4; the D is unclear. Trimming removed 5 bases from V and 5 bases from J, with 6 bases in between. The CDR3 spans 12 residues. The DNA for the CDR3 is TGTGCCAGCAGTACCCCGAATGAAAAACTGTTTTTT. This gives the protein CASSTPNEKLFF.

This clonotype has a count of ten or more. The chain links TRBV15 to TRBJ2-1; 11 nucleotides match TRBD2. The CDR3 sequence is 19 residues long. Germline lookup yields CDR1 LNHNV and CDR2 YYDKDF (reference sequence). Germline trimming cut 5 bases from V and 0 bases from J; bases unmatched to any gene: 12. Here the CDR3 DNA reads TGTGCCACCAGCGGAATCGGGACTAGCGGTGAGAGCTCCTACAATGAGCAGTTCTTC. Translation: CATSGIGTSGESSYNEQFF.

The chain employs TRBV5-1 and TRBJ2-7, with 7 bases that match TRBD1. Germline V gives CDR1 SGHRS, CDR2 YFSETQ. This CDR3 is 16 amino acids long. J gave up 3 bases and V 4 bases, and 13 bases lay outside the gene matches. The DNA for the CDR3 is TGCGCCAGCAGCCGTGTGTCGGACAGGAATAACTACGAGCAGTACTTC. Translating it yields CASSRVSDRNNYEQYF.

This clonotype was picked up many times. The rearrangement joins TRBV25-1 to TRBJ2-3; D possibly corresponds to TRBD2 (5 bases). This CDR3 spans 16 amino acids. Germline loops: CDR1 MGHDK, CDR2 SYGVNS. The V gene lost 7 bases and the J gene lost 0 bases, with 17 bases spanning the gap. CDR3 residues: CASTPLDGLSTDTQYF. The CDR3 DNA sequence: TGTGCCAGCACTCCTCTGGACGGACTGAGCACAGATACGCAGTATTTT.

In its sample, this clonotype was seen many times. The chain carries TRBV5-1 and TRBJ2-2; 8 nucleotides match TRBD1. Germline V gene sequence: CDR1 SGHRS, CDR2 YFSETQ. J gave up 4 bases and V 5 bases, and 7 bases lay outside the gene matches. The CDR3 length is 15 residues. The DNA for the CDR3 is TGCGCCAGCAGTTCCGGGACAGGAATCACCGGGGAGCTGTTTTTT. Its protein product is CASSSGTGITGELFF.

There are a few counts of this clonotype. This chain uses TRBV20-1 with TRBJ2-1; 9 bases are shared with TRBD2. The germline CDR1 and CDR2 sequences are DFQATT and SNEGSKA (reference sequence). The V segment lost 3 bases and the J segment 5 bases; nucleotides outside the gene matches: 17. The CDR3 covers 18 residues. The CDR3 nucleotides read TGCAGTGCTAGTAGAGGGGTAATAGCGGGAGATCCGGACAATGAGCAGTTCTTC. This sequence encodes CSASRGVIAGDPDNEQFF.

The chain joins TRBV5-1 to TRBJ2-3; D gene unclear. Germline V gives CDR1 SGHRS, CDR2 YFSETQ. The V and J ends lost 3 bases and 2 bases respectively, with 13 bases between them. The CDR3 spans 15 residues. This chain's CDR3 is CASSYQTGDTDTQYF. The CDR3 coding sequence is TGCGCCAGCAGCTACCAGACCGGCGACACAGATACGCAGTATTTT.

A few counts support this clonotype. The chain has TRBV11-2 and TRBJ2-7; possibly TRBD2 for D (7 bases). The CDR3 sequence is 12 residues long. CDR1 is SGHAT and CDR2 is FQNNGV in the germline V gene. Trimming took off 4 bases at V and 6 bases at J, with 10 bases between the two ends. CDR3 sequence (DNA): TGTGCCAGCAGCTCCGGGGGGCCCGAGCAGTACGTC. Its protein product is CASSSGGPEQYV.

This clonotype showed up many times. This CDR3 is CASSLTWTGLNTEAFF. Written as DNA, the CDR3 is TGTGCCAGCAGTCTCACCTGGACAGGGCTGAACACTGAAGCTTTCTTT. The chain carries TRBV12-3 or TRBV12-4 and TRBJ1-1, with TRBD1 matching over 8 bases. V lost 5 bases and J lost 0; bases outside the gene matches: 8. The CDR3 spans 16 residues.

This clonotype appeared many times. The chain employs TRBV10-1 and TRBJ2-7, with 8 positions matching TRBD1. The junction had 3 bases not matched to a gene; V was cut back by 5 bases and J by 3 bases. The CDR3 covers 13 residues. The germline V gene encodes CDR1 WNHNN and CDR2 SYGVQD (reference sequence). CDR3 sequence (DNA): TGCGCCAGCAGTCAGACAGGGGTCTACGAGCAGTACTTC. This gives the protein CASSQTGVYEQYF.

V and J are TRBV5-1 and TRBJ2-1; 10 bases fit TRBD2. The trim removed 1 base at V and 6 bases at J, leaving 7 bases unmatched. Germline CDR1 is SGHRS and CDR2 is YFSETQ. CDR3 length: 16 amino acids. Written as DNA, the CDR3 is TGCGCCAGCAGCTTGACTAGCGGGACGTCCCGCAATGAGCAGTTCTTC. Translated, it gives CASSLTSGTSRNEQFF. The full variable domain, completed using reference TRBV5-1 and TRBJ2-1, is KAGVTQTPRYLIKTRGQQVTLSCSPISGHRSVSWYQQTPGQGLQFLFEYFSETQRNKGNFPGRFSGRQFSNSRSEMNVSTLELGDSALYLCASSLTSGTSRNEQFFGPGTRLTVL.

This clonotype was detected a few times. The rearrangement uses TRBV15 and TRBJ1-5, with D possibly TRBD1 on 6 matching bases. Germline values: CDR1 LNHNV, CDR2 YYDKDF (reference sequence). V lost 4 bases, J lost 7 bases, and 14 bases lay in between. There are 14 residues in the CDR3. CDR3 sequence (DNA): TGTGCCACCAGCACAGGGACACCGTTCCAGCCCCAGCATTTT. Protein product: CATSTGTPFQPQHF. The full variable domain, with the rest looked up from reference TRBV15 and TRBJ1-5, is DAMVIQNPRYQVTQFGKPVTLSCSQTLNHNVMYWYQQKSSQAPKLLFHYYDKDFNNEADTPDNFQSRRPNTSFCFLDIRSPGLGDTAMYLCATSTGTPFQPQHFGDGTRLSIL.

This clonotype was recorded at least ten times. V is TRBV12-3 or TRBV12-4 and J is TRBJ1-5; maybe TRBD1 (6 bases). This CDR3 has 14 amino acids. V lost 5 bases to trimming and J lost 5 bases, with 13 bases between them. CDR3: CASSLNRADQPQHF. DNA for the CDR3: TGTGCCAGCAGTCTCAACAGGGCGGATCAGCCCCAGCATTTT.

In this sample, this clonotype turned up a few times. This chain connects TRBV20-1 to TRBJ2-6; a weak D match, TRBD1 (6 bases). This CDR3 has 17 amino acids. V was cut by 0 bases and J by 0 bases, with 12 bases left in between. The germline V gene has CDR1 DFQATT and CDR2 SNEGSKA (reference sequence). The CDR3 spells CSAREGDTFSGANVLTF. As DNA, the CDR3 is TGCAGTGCTAGAGAAGGGGACACCTTCTCTGGGGCCAACGTCCTGACTTTC.

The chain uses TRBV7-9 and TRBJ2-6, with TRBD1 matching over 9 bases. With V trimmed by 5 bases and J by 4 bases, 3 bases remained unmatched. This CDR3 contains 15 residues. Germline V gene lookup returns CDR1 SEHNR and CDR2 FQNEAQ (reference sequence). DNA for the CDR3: TGTGCCAGCAGCGGGACAGGGTTCGGGGCCAACGTCCTGACTTTC. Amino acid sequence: CASSGTGFGANVLTF.

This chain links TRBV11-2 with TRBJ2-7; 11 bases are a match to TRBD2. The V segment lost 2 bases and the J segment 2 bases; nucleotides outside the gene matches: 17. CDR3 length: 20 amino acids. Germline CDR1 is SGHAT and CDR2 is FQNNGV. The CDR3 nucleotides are TGTGCCAGCAGCTTATCCACACAAGGACTAGCGGGCATCAATACCTACGAGCAGTACTTC. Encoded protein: CASSLSTQGLAGINTYEQYF.

DNA for the CDR3: TGTGCCAGCCAGACAGGGAACGGGATAGAGGATGAGCAGTTCTTC. Translated: CASQTGNGIEDEQFF. The V and J genes are TRBV6-1 and TRBJ2-1; 7 nucleotides agree with TRBD1. Germline V CDR1 and CDR2: MNHNS, SASEGT. CDR3 length equals 15 residues. V gave up 8 bases and J gave up 8 bases; unmatched junction bases: 15.

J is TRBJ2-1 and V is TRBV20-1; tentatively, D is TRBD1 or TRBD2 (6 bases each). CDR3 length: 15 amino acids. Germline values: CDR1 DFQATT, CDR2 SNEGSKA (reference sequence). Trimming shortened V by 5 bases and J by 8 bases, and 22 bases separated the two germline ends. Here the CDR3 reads CSAPLRGGTRDEQFF. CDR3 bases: TGCAGTGCTCCATTGAGAGGGGGGACTCGGGATGAGCAGTTCTTC.

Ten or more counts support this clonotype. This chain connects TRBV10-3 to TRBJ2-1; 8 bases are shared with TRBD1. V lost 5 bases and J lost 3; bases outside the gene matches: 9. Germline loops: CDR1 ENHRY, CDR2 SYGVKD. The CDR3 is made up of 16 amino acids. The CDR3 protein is CAISNPRQGHYNEQFF. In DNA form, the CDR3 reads TGTGCCATCAGTAACCCTCGACAGGGGCACTACAATGAGCAGTTCTTC.

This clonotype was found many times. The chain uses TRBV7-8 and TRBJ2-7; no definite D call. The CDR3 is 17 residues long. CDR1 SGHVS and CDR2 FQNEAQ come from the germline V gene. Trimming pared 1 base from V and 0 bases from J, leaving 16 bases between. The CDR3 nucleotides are TGTGCCAGCAGCTTAGAATGGGTGGGATCCCCCTCCTACGAGCAGTACTTC. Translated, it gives CASSLEWVGSPSYEQYF.

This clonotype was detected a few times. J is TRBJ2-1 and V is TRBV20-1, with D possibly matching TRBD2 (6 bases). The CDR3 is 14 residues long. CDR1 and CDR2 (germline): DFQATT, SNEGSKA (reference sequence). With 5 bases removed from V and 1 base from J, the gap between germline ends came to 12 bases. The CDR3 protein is CSASGSLSYNEQFF. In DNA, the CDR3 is TGCAGTGCTTCCGGGAGTTTATCCTACAATGAGCAGTTCTTC.

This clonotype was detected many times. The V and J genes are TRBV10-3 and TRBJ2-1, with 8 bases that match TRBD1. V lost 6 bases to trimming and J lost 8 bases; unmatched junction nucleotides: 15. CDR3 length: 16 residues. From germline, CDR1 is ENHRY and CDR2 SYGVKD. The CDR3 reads CAISQGAGLSDHEQFF. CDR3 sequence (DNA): TGTGCCATCAGCCAGGGGGCCGGTCTCTCCGACCATGAGCAGTTCTTC.

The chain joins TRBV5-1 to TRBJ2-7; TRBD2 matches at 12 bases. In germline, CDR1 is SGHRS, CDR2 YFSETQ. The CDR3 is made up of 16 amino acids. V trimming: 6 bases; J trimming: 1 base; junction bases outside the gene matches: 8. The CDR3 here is CASNPGTSGLSYEQYF. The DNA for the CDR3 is TGCGCCAGCAACCCCGGGACTAGCGGGCTGTCCTACGAGCAGTACTTC.

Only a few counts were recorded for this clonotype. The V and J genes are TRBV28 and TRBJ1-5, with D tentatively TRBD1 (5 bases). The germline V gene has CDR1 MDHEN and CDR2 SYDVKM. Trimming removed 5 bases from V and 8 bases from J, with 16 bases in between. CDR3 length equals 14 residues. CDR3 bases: TGTGCCAGCAGTCCGACAGCCCGAGGGGAGCCCCAGCATTTT. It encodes CASSPTARGEPQHF.

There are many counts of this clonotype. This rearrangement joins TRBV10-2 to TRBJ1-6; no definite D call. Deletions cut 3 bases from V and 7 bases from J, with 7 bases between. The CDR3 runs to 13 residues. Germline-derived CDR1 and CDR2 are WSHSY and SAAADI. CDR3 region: CASSDSHNSPLHF. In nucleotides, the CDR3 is TGCGCCAGCAGTGACTCCCACAATTCACCCCTCCACTTT.

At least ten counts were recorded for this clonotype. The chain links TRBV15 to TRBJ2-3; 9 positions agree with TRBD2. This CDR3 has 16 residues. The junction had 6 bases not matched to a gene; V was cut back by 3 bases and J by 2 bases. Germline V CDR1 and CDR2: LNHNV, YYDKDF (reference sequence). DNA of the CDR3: TGTGCCACCAGCAGCCTACTAGCGGGCATCACAGATACGCAGTATTTT. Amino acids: CATSSLLAGITDTQYF.